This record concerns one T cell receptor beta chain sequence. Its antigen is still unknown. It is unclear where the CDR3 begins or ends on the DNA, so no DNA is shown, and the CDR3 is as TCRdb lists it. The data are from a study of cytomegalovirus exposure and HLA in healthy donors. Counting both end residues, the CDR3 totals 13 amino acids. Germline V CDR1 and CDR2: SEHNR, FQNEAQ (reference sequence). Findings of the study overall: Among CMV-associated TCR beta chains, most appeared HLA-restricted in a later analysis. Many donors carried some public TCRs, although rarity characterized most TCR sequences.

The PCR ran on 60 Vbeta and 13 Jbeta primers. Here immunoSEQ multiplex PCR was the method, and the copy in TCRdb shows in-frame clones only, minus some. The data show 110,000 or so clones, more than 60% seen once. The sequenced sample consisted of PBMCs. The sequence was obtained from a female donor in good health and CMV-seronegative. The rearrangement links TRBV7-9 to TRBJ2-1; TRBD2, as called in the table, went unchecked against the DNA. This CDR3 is CASILESYNEQFF.